These 18 T cell receptor beta chains originate from one sample sequenced in a study of CD8 T cells in ankylosing spondylitis. TCRdb redid the calling of the 5' RACE reads with MiXCR, one entry per CDR3 protein. Of around 230,000 distinct CDR3 sequences in the sample, about 9.1% were seen once. The sample taken for sequencing was blood, either unsorted or a sorted T cell fraction (not recorded which). These receptors were collected from a male donor with ankylosing spondylitis or in good health (not recorded which).

This clonotype occurred many times. The CDR3 region is CASSESGRDKEAFF. As DNA, the CDR3 is TGCGCCAGCAGTGAGTCGGGCAGGGACAAGGAAGCTTTCTTT. The V and J genes are TRBV10-2 and TRBJ1-1, with a weak D call TRBD1 (6 bases). Germline V gene sequence: CDR1 WSHSY, CDR2 SAAADI. The CDR3 runs 14 residues. V was pared by 0 bases and J by 8 bases, with 13 bases between.

This clonotype was seen repeatedly, ten times or more. J is TRBJ2-7 and V is TRBV4-3; tentative D call: TRBD2 (5 bases). V lost 4 bases and J 1 base, leaving 11 bases between the germline ends. Germline CDR1 is LGHNA and CDR2 is YSLEER. This CDR3 comprises 14 residues. The CDR3 protein is CASSPLLGSYEQYF. CDR3 bases: TGCGCCAGCAGCCCTTTACTAGGGTCCTACGAGCAGTACTTC.

This clonotype was detected ten times or more. The CDR3, as DNA: TGTGCCAGCAGCGTCGACCCCGGGACTAGCGGAAGGGAGCAGTTCTTC. It specifies CASSVDPGTSGREQFF. The V and J genes are TRBV9 and TRBJ2-1; 11 bases fit TRBD2. Unmatched junction bases numbered 11, after V lost 2 bases and J lost 10 bases. Germline V gives CDR1 SGDLS, CDR2 YYNGEE. This CDR3 comprises 16 residues.

This clonotype was observed many times. The CDR3 is CASSPDFSGYTF. As DNA, the CDR3 is TGCGCCAGCAGCCCGGACTTTAGCGGCTACACCTTC. The gene calls are TRBV5-1 and TRBJ1-2; D is unclear. The germline V gene encodes CDR1 SGHRS and CDR2 YFSETQ. CDR3 length: 12 residues. Trimming stripped 4 bases from V and 8 bases from J, with 12 bases between.

The V gene is TRBV3-1, the J gene TRBJ2-1; 10 nucleotides align to TRBD2. Germline trimming cut 1 base from V and 8 bases from J; bases unmatched to any gene: 20. Per the germline V gene, CDR1 is LGHDT and CDR2 is YNNKEL (reference sequence). CDR3 length equals 20 residues. CDR3 loop: CASSQGQSGGAGGWGDEQFF. The CDR3 DNA sequence: TGTGCCAGCAGCCAAGGTCAAAGCGGGGGGGCCGGCGGGTGGGGAGATGAGCAGTTCTTC.

This clonotype showed up many times. The chain is built from TRBV7-2 and TRBJ1-1, with a weak D call TRBD1 (6 bases). Germline CDR1 reads SGHTA; CDR2 reads FQGNSA. Trimming took off 5 bases at V and 0 bases at J, with 13 bases between the two ends. The CDR3 runs 15 residues. The CDR3 region is CASSRWRGLNTEAFF. CDR3 coding DNA: TGTGCCAGCAGCCGATGGAGGGGGTTGAACACTGAAGCTTTCTTT.

This clonotype occurred many times. The chain joins TRBV12-3 or TRBV12-4 to TRBJ2-2; 8 nucleotides line up with TRBD2. The CDR3 runs 15 residues. With 5 bases clipped from V and 1 base from J, the junction kept 3 bases outside the gene matches. The CDR3 DNA is TGTGCCAGCAGTCCCGGGAGGGTGAACACCGGGGAGCTGTTTTTT. Translating it yields CASSPGRVNTGELFF.

This clonotype appeared many times. The genes are TRBV12-3 or TRBV12-4 and TRBJ2-5; 9 bases agree with TRBD2. This CDR3 comprises 14 residues. After removal of 6 bases from V and 2 bases from J, the junction contained 4 bases not matched to a gene. CDR3 amino acids: CASSRSGGQETQYF. The CDR3 DNA follows: TGTGCCAGCAGCCGTAGCGGGGGTCAAGAGACCCAGTACTTC.

This clonotype was recorded at least ten times. J is TRBJ1-5 and V is TRBV20-1, with D possibly being TRBD1 (5 bases). V gave up 3 bases and J gave up 5 bases, with 17 bases separating them. The V gene's germline CDR1 is DFQATT and CDR2 SNEGSKA (reference sequence). This CDR3 region has 15 residues. The CDR3 DNA sequence: TGCAGTGCTAGTCGACCGGGCTCGGGGGATCAGCCCCAGCATTTT. It codes for CSASRPGSGDQPQHF.

This clonotype was observed a few times. In nucleotides, the CDR3 is TGTGCCAGCAGCCCCCTAGGGCAGGCCGCTAACTATGGCTACACCTTC. Protein product: CASSPLGQAANYGYTF. This chain uses TRBV11-2 with TRBJ1-2; D unresolved. The CDR3 has 16 amino acids. Trimming took off 5 bases at V and 0 bases at J, with 16 bases between the two ends. Germline V lookup: CDR1 SGHAT, CDR2 FQNNGV.

The rearrangement links TRBV4-3 to TRBJ2-7, with 7 bases fitting TRBD2. CDR3 size: 16 residues. CDR1 LGHNA and CDR2 YSLEER come from the germline V gene. After removal of 0 bases from V and 3 bases from J, the junction contained 8 bases not matched to a gene. The CDR3 is CASSQDGWEGGYEQYF. The CDR3 DNA reads as TGCGCCAGCAGCCAAGATGGGTGGGAGGGCGGCTACGAGCAGTACTTC.

Many counts were recorded for this clonotype. The chain carries TRBV4-3 and TRBJ2-1, with D possibly TRBD2 on 6 matching bases. Trimming stripped 0 bases from V and 5 bases from J, with 17 bases between. The germline CDR1 and CDR2 sequences are LGHNA and YSLEER. The CDR3 length is 17 residues. The CDR3 sequence is CASSQDWGGEGHNEQFF. CDR3 coding DNA: TGCGCCAGCAGCCAAGATTGGGGCGGGGAAGGCCACAATGAGCAGTTCTTC.

This clonotype was detected many times. The chain uses TRBV4-1 and TRBJ1-5, with D unclear. The CDR3 extends over 13 amino acids. With 4 bases removed from V and 8 bases from J, the gap between germline ends came to 12 bases. Per germline, CDR1 MGHRA and CDR2 YSYEKL. DNA of the CDR3: TGCGCCAGCAGCCCCGTGGCCCCCGAGCCCCAGCATTTT. Its protein is CASSPVAPEPQHF.

The sample holds many counts of this clonotype. V is TRBV7-2 and J is TRBJ2-3; possibly TRBD2 for D (5 bases). The germline V gene encodes CDR1 SGHTA and CDR2 FQGNSA. This CDR3 is 14 amino acids long. Trimming cost V 0 bases and J 2 bases, with 6 bases left between them. The CDR3 loop is CASSLAGATDTQYF. CDR3 coding DNA: TGTGCCAGCAGCTTAGCGGGAGCCACAGATACGCAGTATTTT.

The J gene is TRBJ2-1, the V gene TRBV12-3 or TRBV12-4; the D gene is possibly TRBD2 (5 bases). Trimming took off 3 bases at V and 9 bases at J, with 9 bases between the two ends. The CDR3 consists of 12 residues. The CDR3 loop reads CASSLTKAEQFF. The CDR3 DNA reads TGTGCCAGCAGTTTGACTAAGGCTGAGCAGTTCTTC.

In this sample, this clonotype turned up many times. The chain carries TRBV5-1 and TRBJ2-3, with a tentative D call TRBD2 (6 bases). CDR1 is SGHRS, CDR2 YFSETQ, per germline. V was clipped by 5 bases and J by 0 bases, with 16 bases between them. This CDR3 has 16 amino acids. The CDR3 spells CASRPISGPSTDTQYF. For the CDR3, the DNA is TGCGCCAGCAGACCAATTAGCGGCCCTAGCACAGATACGCAGTATTTT.

This clonotype has a count of ten or more. The chain combines TRBV21-1 with TRBJ1-5; the table assigns TRBD1, which was not confirmed against the DNA. TRBV21-1 counts as a pseudogene. CDR3 size: 15 residues. The DNA for the CDR3 is TGTGCCAGCACCCAGGGGGGACAGGGGATACAGCCCCAGCATTTT. Translation gives CASTQGGQGIQPQHF.

This clonotype has a handful of counts. The V and J genes are TRBV7-9 and TRBJ1-2; tentatively, D is TRBD1 (5 bases). V was trimmed by 7 bases and J by 9 bases, leaving 18 bases between them. This CDR3 has 13 residues. Germline V gene data show CDR1 as SEHNR and CDR2 as FQNEAQ (reference sequence). The CDR3 here is CASNPLGPRCYTF. In DNA, the CDR3 is TGTGCCAGCAACCCCCTGGGGCCAAGATGCTACACCTTC. Based on the CDR3 plus reference TRBV7-9 and TRBJ1-2, the full variable domain is DTGVSQNPRHKITKRGQNVTFRCDPISEHNRLYWYRQTLGQGPEFLTYFQNEAQLEKSRLLSDRFSAERPKGSFSTLEIQRTEQGDSAMYLCASNPLGPRCYTFGSGTRLTVV.